Shown below are 30 T cell receptor beta chains from a single sample sequenced in a study of cytomegalovirus exposure and HLA in healthy donors. The PCR employed 60 Vbeta primers together with 13 Jbeta primers. Here immunoSEQ multiplex PCR was the method, and the copy in TCRdb shows in-frame clones only, minus some. Of tens of thousands of clones in the sample, around 76% are singletons; the top ten hold less than 10%. Sample: PBMCs. Receptors originate from a woman in her 30s in good health and CMV-seropositive.

The gene calls are TRBV18 and TRBJ2-2; 9 bases map to TRBD1. Unmatched junction bases numbered 10, after V lost 3 bases and J lost 8 bases. Per germline, CDR1 KGHSH and CDR2 LQKENI. The CDR3 is 16 residues long. The DNA for the CDR3 is TGTGCCAGCTCACCGCAGGGACAGGGCAATTCTGGGGAGCTGTTTTTT. Amino acids: CASSPQGQGNSGELFF.

The gene calls are TRBV5-1 and TRBJ1-5; 8 bases fit TRBD1. This CDR3 region has 15 residues. Germline V gives CDR1 SGHRS, CDR2 YFSETQ. V gave up 4 bases and J gave up 9 bases; unmatched junction bases: 12. The DNA for the CDR3 is TGCGCCAGCAGCCCGGGCGACAGGGGAGGGCTGCCCCAGCATTTT. This sequence encodes CASSPGDRGGLPQHF.

The chain uses TRBV19 and TRBJ1-2; D not resolved. The CDR3 contains 16 residues. CDR1 LNHDA and CDR2 SQIVND come from the germline V gene (reference sequence). V lost 3 bases and J lost 0, with 14 bases in between. The chain's CDR3 is CASSILMRASNYGYTF. In DNA form, the CDR3 reads TGTGCCAGTAGTATCTTAATGAGGGCGTCTAACTATGGCTACACCTTC.

The V and J genes are TRBV27 and TRBJ1-3; no definite D call. The germline V and J ends were trimmed by 8 bases and 0 bases, with 2 bases remaining between them. The CDR3 is made up of 11 amino acids. Germline CDR1 is MNHEY and CDR2 is SMNVEV (reference sequence). CDR3 loop: CASHSGNTIYF. The CDR3 nucleotides read TGTGCCAGCCACTCTGGAAACACCATATATTTT.

The gene calls are TRBV7-9 and TRBJ2-1; maybe TRBD1 (5 bases). Germline V gene sequence: CDR1 SEHNR, CDR2 FQNEAQ (reference sequence). CDR3 length: 14 amino acids. V was trimmed by 4 bases and J by 3 bases, leaving 10 bases between them. CDR3 region: CASSSGQFYNEQFF. The CDR3 nucleotides are TGTGCCAGCAGCTCCGGACAATTCTACAATGAGCAGTTCTTC. The full variable domain, its missing parts supplied by reference TRBV7-9 and TRBJ2-1, is DTGVSQNPRHKITKRGQNVTFRCDPISEHNRLYWYRQTLGQGPEFLTYFQNEAQLEKSRLLSDRFSAERPKGSFSTLEIQRTEQGDSAMYLCASSSGQFYNEQFFGPGTRLTVL.

In DNA, the CDR3 is TGTGCCAGCCTATGGGCGGGAGGAAACACCGGGGAGCTGTTTTTT. Translated: CASLWAGGNTGELFF. This rearrangement joins TRBV19 to TRBJ2-2; 8 bases fit TRBD2. The CDR3 has 15 amino acids. J gave up 2 bases and V 9 bases, and 8 bases lay outside the gene matches. Per germline, CDR1 LNHDA and CDR2 SQIVND (reference sequence).

The V call is TRBV28, the J call TRBJ1-5; no firm D call. The V end lost 8 bases, the J end lost 1 base, and 9 bases lay between the germline ends. The CDR3 extends over 13 amino acids. Germline CDR1 is MDHEN and CDR2 is SYDVKM. The CDR3: CASRTGSNQPQHF. CDR3 coding DNA: TGTGCCAGCCGTACGGGGAGCAATCAGCCCCAGCATTTT.

The chain has TRBV18 and TRBJ1-4, with no clear D. This CDR3 is 15 amino acids long. The germline V and J ends were trimmed by 2 bases and 0 bases, with 7 bases remaining between them. Germline V gene sequence: CDR1 KGHSH, CDR2 LQKENI. The CDR3 region has the DNA TGTGCCAGCTCACCATACAGTGCAACTAATGAAAAACTGTTTTTT. Amino acids: CASSPYSATNEKLFF.

This chain connects TRBV18 to TRBJ1-4, with 8 bases matching TRBD1. Germline CDR1 and CDR2: KGHSH and LQKENI. This CDR3 spans 14 amino acids. V trimming: 4 bases; J trimming: 7 bases; junction bases outside the gene matches: 5. CDR3 amino acids: CASSLGQGREKLFF. The DNA of the CDR3 is TGTGCCAGCTCACTCGGACAGGGTCGTGAAAAACTGTTTTTT.

The chain joins TRBV5-3 to TRBJ2-3; 10 nucleotides match TRBD2. TRBV5-3 is noted as an ORF with a role that remains uncertain. V was pared by 4 bases and J by 4 bases, with 9 bases of the junction left unmatched. The CDR3 has 16 residues. CDR3 nucleotide sequence: TGTGCCAGAAGCCTACCAGCGGGGGGGCCTCCAGATACGCAGTATTTT. It codes for CARSLPAGGPPDTQYF.

The rearrangement joins TRBV30 to TRBJ2-2; D is possibly TRBD2 (5 bases). CDR1 is GTSNPN and CDR2 is SVGIG in the germline V gene (reference sequence). The V end lost 7 bases, the J end lost 5 bases, and 14 bases lay between the germline ends. The CDR3 contains 13 residues. Written as DNA, the CDR3 is TGTGCCTCCCGGGCGGGTTTTACCGGGGAGCTGTTTTTT. Translation gives CASRAGFTGELFF.

The gene calls are TRBV19 and TRBJ2-1, with 9 positions matching TRBD2. The CDR3 totals 16 residues. Germline CDR1 is LNHDA and CDR2 is SQIVND (reference sequence). After removal of 6 bases from V and 0 bases from J, the junction contained 6 bases not matched to a gene. The CDR3 nucleotides read TGTGCCAGTAGACAGACTAGCGGAGGCTCCTACAATGAGCAGTTCTTC. This sequence encodes CASRQTSGGSYNEQFF.

This clone was seen a handful of times. The junction differs from germline at one of its ends, possibly a read error. V gene TRBV10-3 combines with J gene TRBJ1-2, with D maybe TRBD1 (5 bases). CDR3 size: 15 residues. Per the germline V gene, CDR1 is ENHRY and CDR2 is SYGVKD. In DNA, the CDR3 is TGTGCCAGCAGTTACGGGGGTAAGGCGGCGGATGGCTACACCTTC. Protein sequence: CASSYGGKAADGYTF.

This rearrangement joins TRBV4-2 to TRBJ1-1; a weak D match, TRBD1 (5 bases). Germline V gene sequence: CDR1 LGHNA, CDR2 YNFKEQ. CDR3 length equals 13 residues. V was pared by 0 bases and J by 5 bases, with 7 bases between. The CDR3 is CASSQDRGTEAFF. CDR3 sequence (DNA): TGTGCCAGCAGCCAAGATCGGGGGACTGAAGCTTTCTTT.

This chain uses TRBV18 with TRBJ1-5; D is undetermined. The CDR3 is made up of 15 amino acids. Trimming removed 3 bases at V and 4 bases at J, with 13 bases between. Germline V gives CDR1 KGHSH, CDR2 LQKENI. CDR3 DNA sequence: TGTGCCAGCTCACCTGCCTCCATGGCAAATCAGCCCCAGCATTTT. Translating it yields CASSPASMANQPQHF.

The V and J genes are TRBV19 and TRBJ2-2; 7 bases are shared with TRBD2. J was trimmed by 2 bases and V by 6 bases; bases with no gene match: 6. This CDR3 has 15 amino acids. Germline V CDR1 and CDR2: LNHDA, SQIVND (reference sequence). The CDR3: CASSWGGGNTGELFF. The CDR3 DNA follows: TGTGCCAGTAGCTGGGGGGGAGGTAACACCGGGGAGCTGTTTTTT.

In this sample, this clone turned up a few times. At one end the junction does not follow the germline gene, possibly because of a read error. This chain uses TRBV7-9 with TRBJ1-1; TRBD1 matches at 9 bases. CDR1 is SEHNR and CDR2 is FQNEAQ in the germline V gene (reference sequence). CDR3 length equals 15 residues. The CDR3 sequence is CSSSRTGETNTEAFF. In DNA, the CDR3 is TGTTCCAGCAGCAGGACAGGGGAGACGAACACTGAAGCTTTCTTT.

The chain couples TRBV5-6 to TRBJ2-3, with 9 bases lining up with TRBD1. Germline V gene sequence: CDR1 SGHDT, CDR2 YYEEEE. V lost 4 bases, J lost 2 bases, and 5 bases stayed unmatched. This CDR3 is built from 15 residues. The CDR3 DNA sequence: TGTGCCAGCAGCATACGGGACAGGGACACAGATACGCAGTATTTT. Translating gives CASSIRDRDTDTQYF.

The CDR3 is CASSVGLAPVTDTQYF. CDR3 coding DNA: TGTGCCAGCAGCGTAGGACTAGCCCCTGTAACAGATACGCAGTATTTT. The rearrangement joins TRBV9 to TRBJ2-3; 7 nucleotides align to TRBD2. V lost 0 bases and J lost 3; bases outside the gene matches: 7. The CDR3 is made up of 16 amino acids. The germline CDR1 and CDR2 sequences are SGDLS and YYNGEE.

The V and J genes are TRBV6-1 and TRBJ2-1; D is perhaps TRBD2 (7 bases). This CDR3 has 13 amino acids. The germline CDR1 and CDR2 sequences are MNHNS and SASEGT. Trimming left V 4 bases short and J 9 bases short, with 13 bases between. CDR3: CASSAPGGPEQFF. The CDR3, as DNA: TGTGCCAGCAGTGCCCCGGGGGGCCCTGAGCAGTTCTTC.

In this sample, this clone turned up a few times. V gene TRBV19 combines with J gene TRBJ2-7; 8 positions agree with TRBD1. V lost 3 bases and J lost 5; bases outside the gene matches: 6. Germline V lookup: CDR1 LNHDA, CDR2 SQIVND (reference sequence). The CDR3 totals 14 residues. CDR3 sequence reads: CASSMDRARDEQYF. DNA for the CDR3: TGTGCCAGTAGTATGGACAGGGCCAGGGACGAGCAGTACTTC.

With regard to this clone: A junction boundary mismatches the germline segment, possibly from a read error. The chain recombines TRBV6-5 with TRBJ2-7; 7 bases are a match to TRBD2. Per the germline V gene, CDR1 is MNHEY and CDR2 is SVGAGI. CDR3 size: 14 residues. CDR3 amino acids: CVSSPGAGNYEQYF. The CDR3 region has the DNA TGTGTCAGCAGTCCGGGAGCGGGAAACTACGAGCAGTACTTC.

The V call is TRBV2, the J call TRBJ1-1, with D unresolved. V was shortened by 6 bases and J by 5 bases, with 10 bases between the two germline ends. There are 12 residues in the CDR3. Germline V gene sequence: CDR1 SNHLY, CDR2 FYNNEI. The CDR3 sequence is CASSQIATEAFF. The CDR3 bases are TGTGCCAGCAGCCAAATCGCGACTGAAGCTTTCTTT.

V gene TRBV2 combines with J gene TRBJ2-1, with D possibly TRBD1 on 5 matching bases. Trimming cost V 6 bases and J 0 bases, with 12 bases left between them. Germline-derived CDR1 and CDR2 are SNHLY and FYNNEI. The CDR3 has 15 amino acids. In DNA, the CDR3 is TGTGCCAGCAGCCAACAGGAAAGCTCCTACAATGAGCAGTTCTTC. This codes for CASSQQESSYNEQFF.

The chain uses TRBV7-8 and TRBJ2-3; 7 bases fit TRBD2. V shed 8 bases and J 6 bases; nucleotides not matched to a gene: 14. CDR1 is SGHVS and CDR2 is FQNEAQ in the germline V gene. The CDR3 runs to 15 residues. The CDR3 sequence is CASGEGGGWVDTQYF. The CDR3 DNA follows: TGTGCCAGCGGGGAGGGAGGCGGTTGGGTGGATACGCAGTATTTT. The entire variable domain, with the rest obtained from reference TRBV7-8 and TRBJ2-3, is as follows: GAGVSQSPRYKVAKRGQDVALRCDPISGHVSLFWYQQALGQGPEFLTYFQNEAQLDKSGLPSDRFFAERPEGSVSTLKIQRTQQEDSAVYLCASGEGGGWVDTQYFGPGTRLTVL.

The gene calls are TRBV29-1 and TRBJ2-3; TRBD1 is a possible D gene (5 bases). The CDR3 spans 14 residues. Trimming stripped 6 bases from V and 6 bases from J, with 19 bases between. Germline CDR1 is SQVTM and CDR2 is ANQGSEA. The CDR3 is CSVRTRVMSDTQYF. DNA for the CDR3: TGCAGCGTCCGGACACGGGTAATGTCGGATACGCAGTATTTT.

The J gene is TRBJ2-2, the V gene TRBV2; 7 bases agree with TRBD1. Germline V lookup: CDR1 SNHLY, CDR2 FYNNEI. V dropped 5 bases and J dropped 6; count of bases not matched to a gene: 12. The CDR3 consists of 16 residues. CDR3 region: CASSLSGTVNPGELFF. The CDR3 DNA follows: TGTGCCAGCAGTTTATCTGGGACAGTTAATCCCGGGGAGCTGTTTTTT.

The chain employs TRBV5-1 and TRBJ2-2, with 7 nucleotides matching TRBD1. V dropped 4 bases and J dropped 0; count of bases not matched to a gene: 3. This CDR3 has 15 residues. Germline-derived CDR1 and CDR2 are SGHRS and YFSETQ. The CDR3 DNA reads as TGCGCCAGCAGCCGGGGACAGCCGAACACCGGGGAGCTGTTTTTT. Amino acids: CASSRGQPNTGELFF.

DNA of the CDR3: TGTGCCAGCAGCCCGACAGGGGGCGGGTATGGCTACACCTTC. Protein sequence: CASSPTGGGYGYTF. The V call is TRBV4-2, the J call TRBJ1-2; 10 positions match TRBD1. CDR1 LGHNA and CDR2 YNFKEQ come from the germline V gene. V shed 4 bases and J 5 bases; nucleotides not matched to a gene: 4. The CDR3 spans 14 residues.

The CDR3 region is CASGRDRRSTDTQYF. CDR3 nucleotide sequence: TGCGCCAGCGGGAGGGACCGACGAAGCACAGATACGCAGTATTTT. J is TRBJ2-3 and V is TRBV5-1; 7 bases map to TRBD2. J gave up 0 bases and V 7 bases, and 8 bases lay outside the gene matches. The germline V gene encodes CDR1 SGHRS and CDR2 YFSETQ. This CDR3 contains 15 residues.